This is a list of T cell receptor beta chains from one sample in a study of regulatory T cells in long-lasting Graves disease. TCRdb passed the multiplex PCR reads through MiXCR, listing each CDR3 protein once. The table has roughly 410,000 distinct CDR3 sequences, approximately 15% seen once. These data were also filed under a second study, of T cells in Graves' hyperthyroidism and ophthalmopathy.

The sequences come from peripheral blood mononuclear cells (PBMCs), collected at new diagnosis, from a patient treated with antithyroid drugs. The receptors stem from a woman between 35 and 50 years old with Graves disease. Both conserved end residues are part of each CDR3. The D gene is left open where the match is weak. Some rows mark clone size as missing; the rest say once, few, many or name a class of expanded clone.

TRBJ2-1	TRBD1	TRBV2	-	TGTGCCAGCAGGCGGACAGGGGGCAGCTACGAGCAGTTCTTC	CASRRTGGSYEQFF
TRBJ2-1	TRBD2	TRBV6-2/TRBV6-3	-	TGTGCCAGCAGTTTAGGCGGGGGGCAGTTCTTC	CASSLGGGQFF
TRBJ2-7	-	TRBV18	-	TGTGCCAGCTCCCCCGGGATGTCCTACGAGCAGTACTTC	CASSPGMSYEQYF
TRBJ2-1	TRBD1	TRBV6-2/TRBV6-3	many	TGTGCCAGCAAGGGGGACAGGTTTAACAATGAGCAGTTCTTC	CASKGDRFNNEQFF
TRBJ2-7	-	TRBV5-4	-	TGTGCCAGCAGACTTGACGGACCGTCCTACGAGCAGTACTTC	CASRLDGPSYEQYF
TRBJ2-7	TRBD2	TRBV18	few	TGTGCCAGCTCACGCGGGACTAGCGCCTACGAGCAGTACTTC	CASSRGTSAYEQYF
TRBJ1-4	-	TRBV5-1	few	TGCGCCAGCAGCCCCGACAGGAGAGAAACGCAACTGTTTTTT	CASSPDRRETQLFF
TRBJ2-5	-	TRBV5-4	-	TGTGCCAGCAGCCGGGGAGAAGGTCCTCAAGAGACCCAGTACTTC	CASSRGEGPQETQYF
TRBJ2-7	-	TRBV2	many	TGTGCCAGCCGAATTTTTCCGGGACCCAACTCCTACGAGCAGTACTTC	CASRIFPGPNSYEQYF
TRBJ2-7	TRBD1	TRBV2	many	TGTGCCAGCAGTGAGACCTACCAGACAGGGTGGGAGCAGTACTTC	CASSETYQTGWEQYF
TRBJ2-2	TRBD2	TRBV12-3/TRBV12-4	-	TGTGCCAGCACCCTTAGCGGGAGGGCCGGGGAGCTGTTTTTT	CASTLSGRAGELFF
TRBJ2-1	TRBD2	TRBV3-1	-	TGTGCCAGCAGCCAAGACCCTAGCGGCAGGAGCTCCTACAATGAGCAGTTCTTC	CASSQDPSGRSSYNEQFF
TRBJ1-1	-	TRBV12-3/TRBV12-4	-	TGTGCCAGCAGTTTAGCGTTCGTGAATTGGAACACTGAAGCTTTCTTT	CASSLAFVNWNTEAFF
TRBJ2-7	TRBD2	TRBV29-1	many	TGCAGCGTTGGGTTAGCGGGTACCTACGAGCAGTACTTC	CSVGLAGTYEQYF
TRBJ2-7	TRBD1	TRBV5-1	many	TGCGCCAGCAGCTTGGGGACAGGGGGCGTTGAGCAGTACTTC	CASSLGTGGVEQYF
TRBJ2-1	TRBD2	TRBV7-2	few	TGTGCCAGCAGCTTAGGGGGGAGGGCCGTAACTAATGAGCAGTTCTTC	CASSLGGRAVTNEQFF
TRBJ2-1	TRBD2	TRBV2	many	TGTGCCAGCAGGGGCGGACTAGCGGGATTTGGGCATGAGCAGTTCTTC	CASRGGLAGFGHEQFF
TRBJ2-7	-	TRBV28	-	TGTGCCAGCAGTCTCAGACAGACCTACAAGCAGTACTTC	CASSLRQTYKQYF
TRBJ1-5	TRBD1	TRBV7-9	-	TGTGCCAGCAGCTTCTCGACAGGGGGCGGGAATCAGCCCCAGCATTTT	CASSFSTGGGNQPQHF
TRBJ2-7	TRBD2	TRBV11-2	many	TGTGCCAGCAGCACGGGACTAGCGGGAGGGAGGACGACCTACGAGCAGTACTTC	CASSTGLAGGRTTYEQYF
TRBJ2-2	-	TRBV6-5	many	TGTGCCAGCAGTTACTCAATGGGAAACACCGGGGAGCTGTTTTTT	CASSYSMGNTGELFF
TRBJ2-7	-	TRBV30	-	TGTGCCTGGAGGATCTACTACGAGCAGTACTTC	CAWRIYYEQYF
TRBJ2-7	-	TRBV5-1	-	TGCGCCAGCAGCTACGGGACATCTACTTACGAGCAGTACTTC	CASSYGTSTYEQYF
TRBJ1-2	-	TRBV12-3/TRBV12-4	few	TGTGCCAGCACCCTTTCGGTAAGGACTGGCTACACCTTC	CASTLSVRTGYTF
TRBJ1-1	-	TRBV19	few	TGTGCCAGTAGTATAGACGACAGCGCGAACACTGAAGCTTTCTTT	CASSIDDSANTEAFF
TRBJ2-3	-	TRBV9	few	TGTGCCAGCAGCGGCCGGGCCACAGATACGCAGTATTTT	CASSGRATDTQYF
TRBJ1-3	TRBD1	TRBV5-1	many	TGCGCCAGCAGCCCGACAGGGTCTGGAAACACCATATATTTT	CASSPTGSGNTIYF
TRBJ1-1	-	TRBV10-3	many	TGTGCCATCAGTGAGTCACTGACAGAGATGAACACTGAAGCTTTCTTT	CAISESLTEMNTEAFF
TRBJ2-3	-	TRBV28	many	TGTGCCAGCACCCCCCCTCGGGACGGACCAGATACGCAGTATTTT	CASTPPRDGPDTQYF
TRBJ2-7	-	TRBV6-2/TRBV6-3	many	TGTGCCAGTTCCCAGGGACACAACTACGAGCAGTACTTC	CASSQGHNYEQYF
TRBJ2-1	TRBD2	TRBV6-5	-	TGTGCCAGCAGTTACTCGGCTAGCGGGAAGGTACTGGAAGAGCAGTTCTTC	CASSYSASGKVLEEQFF
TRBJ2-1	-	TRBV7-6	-	TGTGCCAGCAGCGTCAACAGGGTCCATGAGCAGTTCTTC	CASSVNRVHEQFF
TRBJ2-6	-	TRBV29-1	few	TGCAGCGCCCAGGAAGCTGCTGGGGCCAACGTCCTGACTTTC	CSAQEAAGANVLTF
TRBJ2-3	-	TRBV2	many	TGTGCCAGCAGTCTAGGACTAGGGGGAGTCGAGTACACAGATACGCAGTATTTT	CASSLGLGGVEYTDTQYF
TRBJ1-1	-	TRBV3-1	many	TGTGCCAGCAGCAACGAGATGATGAACACTGAAGCTTTCTTT	CASSNEMMNTEAFF
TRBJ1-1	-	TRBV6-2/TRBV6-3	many	TGTGCCACCTATATGAACACTGAAGCTTTCTTT	CATYMNTEAFF
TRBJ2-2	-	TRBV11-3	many	TGTGCCAGCAGCTTAGCGGTCGGGGAGCTGTTTTTT	CASSLAVGELFF
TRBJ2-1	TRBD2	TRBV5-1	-	TGCGCCAGCAGCTTGGTAGCAGTGACGGGAGGTCACTACAATGAGCAGTTCTTC	CASSLVAVTGGHYNEQFF
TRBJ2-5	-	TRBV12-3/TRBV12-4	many	TGTGCCAGCAGTCCGGGACCGCGGGCCCAGTACTTC	CASSPGPRAQYF
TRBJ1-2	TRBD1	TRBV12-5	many	TGTGCTAGTGGTTCCTCCAGACAGGGGGCGGACTATGGCTACACCTTC	CASGSSRQGADYGYTF
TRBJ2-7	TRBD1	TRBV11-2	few	TGTGCCAGCAGCTTAGTAGCCAGGGGGCTCTCCTACGAGCAGTACTTC	CASSLVARGLSYEQYF
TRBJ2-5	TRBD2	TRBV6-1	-	TGTGCCAGCACCAGGACTAGCATAGAGACCCAGTACTTC	CASTRTSIETQYF
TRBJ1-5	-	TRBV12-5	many	TGTGCTAGTGGTTTGCAGCAGGGGCAGCCCCAGCATTTT	CASGLQQGQPQHF
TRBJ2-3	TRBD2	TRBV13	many	TGTGCCAGCAGCCCGACACTAGCGGGGGTAGCTACGCAGTATTTT	CASSPTLAGVATQYF
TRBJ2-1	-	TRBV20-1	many	TGCAGTGCCCGTGCCCCCGGCTACAATGAGCAGTTCTTC	CSARAPGYNEQFF
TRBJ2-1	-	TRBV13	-	TGCGCCAGCAGCCAAGATCATACGGGAGTATTTAGCAATGAGCAGTTCTTC	CASSQDHTGVFSNEQFF
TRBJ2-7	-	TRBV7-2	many	TGTGCCAGCAGCTTACCCATACTGGACAGCGAAAGCTCCTACGAGCAGTACTTC	CASSLPILDSESSYEQYF
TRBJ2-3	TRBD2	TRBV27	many	TGTGCCAGCAGTTTGTTCGGGACTACCCAGTATTACACAGATACGCAGTATTTT	CASSLFGTTQYYTDTQYF
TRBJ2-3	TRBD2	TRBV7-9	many	TGTGCCAGCAGCTCTACGCCTAGCGGGAGCCCAGATACGCAGTATTTT	CASSSTPSGSPDTQYF
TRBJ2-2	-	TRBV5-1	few	TGCGCCAGCAGCGCCCCGGATAGGGGGATCGACACCGGGGAGCTGTTTTTT	CASSAPDRGIDTGELFF
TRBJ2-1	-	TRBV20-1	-	TGCAGTGCTAGGGGTCTAGCGATCAATGAGCAGTTCTTC	CSARGLAINEQFF
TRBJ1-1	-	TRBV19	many	TGTGCCAGTAGTATAGGGGGCGTTGGGGCTGAAGCTTTCTTT	CASSIGGVGAEAFF
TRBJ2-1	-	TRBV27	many	TGTGCCAGCAGTTTCCTCAGTTACAATGAGCAGTTCTTC	CASSFLSYNEQFF
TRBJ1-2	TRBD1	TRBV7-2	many	TGTGCCAGCAGCTTAGCCGGGACAGACAACTATGGCTACACCTTC	CASSLAGTDNYGYTF
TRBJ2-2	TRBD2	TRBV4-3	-	TGCGCCAGCAGCCAAGCCTCGGGACTAGCGGGTATCGGGGAGCTGTTTTTT	CASSQASGLAGIGELFF